This TCR beta chain was captured by sequencing in a study of identical twins (dated by TCRdb to the mid-2010s). In the study overall: To test whether fetal clonotypes persist, the study used deep sequencing on TCR alpha and beta repertoires from monozygotic twins, unrelated adults of various ages, and cord blood. To rule out contamination, replicate twin experiments were performed at different times with different library preparation protocols. The investigation overall reported the following: Invariant T cells such as MAIT and iNKT could partly confound zero-insertion analyses, although diverse VJ usage argued against such confounding for most clonotypes. In monozygotic twins, out-of-frame TCR alpha sharing was systematically underestimated by recombination models, although the models agreed with sharing between unrelated individuals. Because the same donors could not be followed over many years, the conclusions depended on cross-sectional statistical analysis. Compared with coincidental sharing between unrelated individuals, an excess of low generation-probability sequences was observed among out-of-frame TCR alpha sequences shared between twins. Abundant cord blood beta clonotypes carried fewer insertions; young adult naive repertoires showed a weaker similar trend, while memory repertoires showed none. A weaker excess of twin sharing was found in beta out-of-frame sequences because the signal-to-noise ratio was lowered by fewer shared sequences.

Only healthy Caucasian donors were included. Using Miltenyi CD45RO+ enrichment and human naive T-cell isolation kits, memory (CD45RO+) and naive T cells were isolated from PBMC. Counted from cysteine to phenylalanine, this CDR3 has 14 amino acids. Only the CDR3 part of the read is kept: 42 bases, read in frame from the first base. The junction shows trimming of 1 base on V and 8 bases on J, plus 13 bases between the germline ends. The germline V gene supplies CDR1 SGHRS and CDR2 YFSETQ. The library was obtained by 5' RACE. TCRdb names Illumina HiSeq 2000 as the instrument used. A universal primer binding site was added through template switching, and the final cDNA carried a unique molecular identifier so that TCR cDNA molecules could be counted accurately. Specific primers in the conserved constant-segment region were used to synthesize first-strand cDNA for TCR alpha and beta chains. To control for contamination, each cDNA library was double barcoded with a SMART-Mk sample barcode plus Illumina barcodes. TruSeq adapter sequences and Illumina sample barcodes were added in two successive PCR steps. The Illumina HiSeq platform was used with custom primers to sequence TCR alpha and beta cDNA libraries. In the original analysis: Raw reads were processed with MiGEC to extract unique molecular identifiers, and MiXCR was used to determine CDR3 positions. For each individual, recombination models were inferred using an EM algorithm with the repgenHMM and IGoR tools. The analysis of shared clonotypes was done with the tcR package in R, with sharing normalized by the product of cloneset sizes. Out-of-frame nonproductive sequences were analyzed to study raw recombination free of thymic and clonal selection effects. The raw public reads went through TCRdb reprocessing: fastp at Q25, MiXCR clone calling, in-frame beta chains kept. Entries are consolidated by CDR3 protein sequence, retaining the most common genes and DNA. TCRdb's processing, not the authors', yielded these V and J calls. The sample records about 100,000 distinct CDR3 sequences, under 6.5% of which are singletons. Less than 15% of the sample goes to the ten largest clones.

In this sample, this clonotype turned up a few times. What antigen it recognizes has not been identified. Within one base of it there is no much larger clone, and no base qualities were kept. This receptor was taken from a woman in her fifties or sixties in good health. This receptor chain uses TRBV5-1 and TRBJ2-1, with the D segment identity uncertain. The sequencing input was memory T cells sorted from blood. Per the publication, the cell subset or site label means: CD45RO+ enriched T cells. CDR3 sequence: CASSLPAATDEQFF. The nucleotides are TGCGCCAGCAGCTTGCCGGCTGCCACTGATGAGCAGTTCTTC.